The following is a T cell receptor (beta chain) sequence with its context. Its matching antigen is unknown. The CDR3 spans 12 residues. In germline, CDR1 is MGHRA, CDR2 YSYEKL. Deletions cut 4 bases from V and 8 bases from J, with 9 bases between. The sample is drawn from a study of blood T cells in healthy people across ages. General observations from the study: Higher diversity, along with more naive CD4+ cells, distinguished long-lived donors from aged donors. Diversity figures derived from one million T cells were judged to underestimate the true value.

PCR was performed a second time for about 7 to 11 cycles using a sample-barcoded 5' primer and a J-beta primer mix. A tag from a template-switch adaptor with 12 random nucleotides marked each cDNA molecule. Via MiXCR, TCRdb re-called the 5' RACE reads, giving one row per CDR3 protein. The repertoire has around 940,000 distinct CDR3 sequences, around 54% of them found once; the top ten carry 20% to 25%. The V call is TRBV4-1, the J call TRBJ2-1; D is perhaps TRBD1 or TRBD2 (5 bases each). The specimen sequenced was blood. The clonotype was recovered from a woman aged 55-69 years in good health. CDR3: CASSPRGYEQFF. The CDR3 nucleotides read TGCGCCAGCAGCCCTCGGGGCTATGAGCAGTTCTTC.